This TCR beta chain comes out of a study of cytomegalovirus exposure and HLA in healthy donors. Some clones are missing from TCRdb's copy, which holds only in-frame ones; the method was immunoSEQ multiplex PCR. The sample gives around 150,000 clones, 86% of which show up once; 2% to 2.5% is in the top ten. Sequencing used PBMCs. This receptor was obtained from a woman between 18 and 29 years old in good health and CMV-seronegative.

CDR3 sequence: CASSLLGPRQGAGGYTF. DNA for the CDR3: TGCGCCAGCAGCCTTTTAGGACCCAGACAGGGGGCAGGTGGCTACACCTTC. This sequence joins TRBV4-3 and TRBJ1-2; the match to TRBD1 covers 10 bases. Trimming at V came to 4 bases and at J to 7 bases, leaving 15 bases not matched to a gene. This CDR3 is built from 17 residues. The V gene's germline CDR1 is LGHNA and CDR2 YSLEER.